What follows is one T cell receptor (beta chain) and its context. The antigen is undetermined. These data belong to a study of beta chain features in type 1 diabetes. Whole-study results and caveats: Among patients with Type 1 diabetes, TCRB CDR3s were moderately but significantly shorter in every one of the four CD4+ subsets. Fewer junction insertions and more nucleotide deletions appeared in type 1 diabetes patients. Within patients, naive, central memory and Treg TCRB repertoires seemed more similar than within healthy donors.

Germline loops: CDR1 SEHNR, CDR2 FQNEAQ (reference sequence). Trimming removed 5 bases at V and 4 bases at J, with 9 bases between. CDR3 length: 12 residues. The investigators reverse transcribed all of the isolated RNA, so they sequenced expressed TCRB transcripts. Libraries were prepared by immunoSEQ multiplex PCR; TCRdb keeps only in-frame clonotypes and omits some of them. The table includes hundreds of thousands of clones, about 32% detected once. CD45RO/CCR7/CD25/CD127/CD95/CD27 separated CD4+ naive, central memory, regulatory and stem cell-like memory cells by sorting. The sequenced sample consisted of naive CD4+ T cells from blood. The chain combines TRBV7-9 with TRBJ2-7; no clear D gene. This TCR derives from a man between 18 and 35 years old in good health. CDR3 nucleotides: TGTGCCAGCAGCCAAGTATCGTACGAGCAGTACTTC. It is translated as CASSQVSYEQYF. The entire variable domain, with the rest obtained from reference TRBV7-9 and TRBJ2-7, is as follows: DTGVSQNPRHKITKRGQNVTFRCDPISEHNRLYWYRQTLGQGPEFLTYFQNEAQLEKSRLLSDRFSAERPKGSFSTLEIQRTEQGDSAMYLCASSQVSYEQYFGPGTRLTVT.